A selection of T cell receptor beta chains follows, all from one sample in a study of T cell therapy after organ transplantation. This table comes from immunoSEQ multiplex PCR, and its TCRdb copy is limited to in-frame clones, with some not included. The top ten clones hold around 40% of a sample with 4,800 or so clones, approximately 70% of them seen once. These TCRs' antigens remain unknown. The source material was CD8+ T cells from blood, sampled after autologous CMV-specific T cell therapy. These receptors were collected from a human patient who had received a solid organ transplant and had CMV disease. Some T cells may originate from the graft donor. Each CDR3 is given with its conserved first and last residue. The D gene is left open where the match is weak. Only part of the rows carry a size: once, few, many, or a class if the clone is expanded.

J | V | D | size | DNA | CDR3
TRBJ2-6 | TRBV19 | - | - | TGTGCCAGTATCCGTACCGGGGCCAACGTCCTGACTTTC | CASIRTGANVLTF
TRBJ2-2 | TRBV6-4 | TRBD1 | - | TGTGCCAGCAGTGCGACAGGGGGCGACACCGGGGAGCTGTTTTTT | CASSATGGDTGELFF
TRBJ2-1 | TRBV5-6 | - | - | TGTGCCAGCAGCTGGGAAGTTGAAAACAATGAGCAGTTCTTC | CASSWEVENNEQFF
TRBJ1-3 | TRBV11-3 | - | large | TGTGCCAGCAGCTCTCACAATTCTGGAAACACCATATATTTT | CASSSHNSGNTIYF
TRBJ1-2 | TRBV6-7 | TRBD1 | - | TGTGCCAGCAGTTACTCGAATACAGGGGGCGGCAATGGCTACACCTTC | CASSYSNTGGGNGYTF
TRBJ2-1 | TRBV4-2 | - | - | TGTGCCAGCAGCCAAGGGACAGCCACCTACAATGAGCAGTTCTTC | CASSQGTATYNEQFF
TRBJ2-7 | TRBV19 | TRBD1 | once | TGTGCCAGTAGTATCGGACAGGGAGATGGATACGAGCAGTACTTC | CASSIGQGDGYEQYF
TRBJ1-4 | TRBV2 | - | - | TGTGCCAGCTTAAACGAGGGGTATACTAATGAAAAACTGTTTTTT | CASLNEGYTNEKLFF
TRBJ1-5 | TRBV6-5 | - | - | TGTGCCAGCACTCAAGGGGGGAACAATCAGCCCCAGCATTTT | CASTQGGNNQPQHF
TRBJ1-2 | TRBV28 | - | medium-sized | TGTGCCAGCAGTTTCGGCACAGACTATGGCTACACCTTC | CASSFGTDYGYTF
TRBJ2-7 | TRBV21-1 | - | once | TGTGCCAGCAGCAAAGCAGGTCCGGATCCGCCATACGAGCAGTACTTC | CASSKAGPDPPYEQYF
TRBJ1-1 | TRBV6-5 | TRBD1 | few | TGTGCCAGCAGTCTCGGACAGGGTCCCACTGAAGCTTTCTTT | CASSLGQGPTEAFF
TRBJ2-3 | TRBV7-2 | TRBD1 | few | TGTGCCAGCAGCGTAGAGGGACAGGGGTATGCAGATACGCAGTATTTT | CASSVEGQGYADTQYF
TRBJ2-1 | TRBV6-5 | TRBD2 | - | TGTGCCAGCAGTTCCCTGGCGGGGGGGCTCAATGAGCAGTTCTTC | CASSSLAGGLNEQFF
TRBJ2-7 | TRBV7-2 | TRBD1 | - | TGTGCCAGCAGCCTCCCGGACAGGGTCGCCTACGAGCAGTACTTC | CASSLPDRVAYEQYF
TRBJ2-5 | TRBV7-2 | TRBD1 | large | TGTGCCAGCAGCACCGGGACAGGGGGACTAGTGAAAGAGACCCAGTACTTC | CASSTGTGGLVKETQYF
TRBJ1-1 | TRBV30 | TRBD1 | few | TGTGCCTGTGTAGGGGGACAGGGAGTTCTCTTT | CACVGGQGVLF
TRBJ1-5 | TRBV7-9 | - | few | TGTGCCAGCAGCGTCGGAGCCGGGCAGCCCCAGCATTTT | CASSVGAGQPQHF
TRBJ2-1 | TRBV27 | - | - | TGTGCCAGCAGTGTGGCAGGGATCAATGAGCAGTTCTTC | CASSVAGINEQFF
TRBJ1-1 | TRBV6-1 | - | large | TGTGCCAGCAGTGAAACCCTCACATTCCAAGCTTTCTTT | CASSETLTFQAFF
TRBJ1-1 | TRBV2 | - | few | TGTGCCAGCAGTCCAAGCAGCACTGAAGCTTTCTTT | CASSPSSTEAFF
TRBJ1-1 | TRBV4-3 | - | - | TGCGCCAGCAGCCTCACCTCAGGGTGGACTGAAGCTTTCTTT | CASSLTSGWTEAFF
TRBJ2-1 | TRBV2 | - | - | TGTGCCAGCAGTGAAGGCTTCGTATTAAACAATGAGCAGTTCTTC | CASSEGFVLNNEQFF
TRBJ2-5 | TRBV7-9 | - | medium-sized | TGTGCCAGCAGCTTAGGGCTAGCGCAAGAGACCCAGTACTTC | CASSLGLAQETQYF
TRBJ1-1 | TRBV7-9 | - | few | TGTGCCAGCAGCCAACTCCCGGACAGAACGAACACTGAAGCTTTCTTT | CASSQLPDRTNTEAFF
TRBJ2-2 | TRBV4-2 | - | - | TGTGCCAGCAGCCAAGGAGTCCTAGCCGGAACCGGGGAGCTGTTTTTT | CASSQGVLAGTGELFF
TRBJ2-7 | TRBV7-9 | TRBD1 | - | TGTGCCAGCAGCCCCGGACAGGGGGCCTCCTACGAGCAGTACTTC | CASSPGQGASYEQYF
TRBJ2-3 | TRBV27 | - | once | TGTGCCAGCAGTTTAACCGTCACAGATACGCAGTATTTT | CASSLTVTDTQYF
TRBJ2-2 | TRBV7-2 | - | - | TGTGCCAGCAGCTTAGGTCATCGGACCAGCCTGGAGATCGGGGAGCTGTTTTTT | CASSLGHRTSLEIGELFF
TRBJ1-2 | TRBV25-1 | TRBD1 | few | TGTGCCAGCAGTGAATGGGACAGGCCTATCTATGGCTACACCTTC | CASSEWDRPIYGYTF
TRBJ2-1 | TRBV11-2 | - | - | TGTGCCAGCAGCTTAGAAGGCAGAAGTGCTTACAATGAGCAGTTCTTC | CASSLEGRSAYNEQFF